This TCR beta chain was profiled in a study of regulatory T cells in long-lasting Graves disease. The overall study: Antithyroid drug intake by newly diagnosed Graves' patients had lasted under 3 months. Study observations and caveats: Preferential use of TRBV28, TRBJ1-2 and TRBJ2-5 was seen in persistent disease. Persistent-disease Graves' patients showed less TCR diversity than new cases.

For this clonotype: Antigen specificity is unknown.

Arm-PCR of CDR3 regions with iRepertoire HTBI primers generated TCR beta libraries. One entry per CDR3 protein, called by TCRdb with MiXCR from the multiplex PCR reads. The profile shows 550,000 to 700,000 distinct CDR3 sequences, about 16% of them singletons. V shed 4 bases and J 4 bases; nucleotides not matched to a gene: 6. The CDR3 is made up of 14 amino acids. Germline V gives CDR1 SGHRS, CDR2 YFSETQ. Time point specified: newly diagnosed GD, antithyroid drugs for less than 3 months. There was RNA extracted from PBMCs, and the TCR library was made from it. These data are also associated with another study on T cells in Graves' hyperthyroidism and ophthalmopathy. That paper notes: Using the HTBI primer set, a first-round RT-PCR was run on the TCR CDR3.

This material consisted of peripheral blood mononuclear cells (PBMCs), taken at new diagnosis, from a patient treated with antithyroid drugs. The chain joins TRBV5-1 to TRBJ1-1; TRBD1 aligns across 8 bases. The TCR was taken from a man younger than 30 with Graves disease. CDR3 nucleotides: TGCGCCAGCAGCATAGGACAGGGAGGCACTGAAGCTTTCTTT. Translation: CASSIGQGGTEAFF. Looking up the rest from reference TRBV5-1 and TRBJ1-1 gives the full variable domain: KAGVTQTPRYLIKTRGQQVTLSCSPISGHRSVSWYQQTPGQGLQFLFEYFSETQRNKGNFPGRFSGRQFSNSRSEMNVSTLELGDSALYLCASSIGQGGTEAFFGQGTRLTVV.